A single T cell receptor beta chain is shown here with its context. TCRdb processed the RACE reads anew with MiXCR; each CDR3 protein has one entry. The sample lists 30,000 to 40,000 distinct CDR3 sequences; about 13% were seen once. The sample belongs to a study of human T cells and chemical hapten exposure. CDR1 is SGHRS, CDR2 YFSETQ, per germline. The CDR3 totals 13 residues. Deletions cut 4 bases from V and 1 base from J, with 8 bases between. Sample time point: patch test 3, about 24 weeks after DPC sensitization. Treatment described: therapeutic diphenylcyclopropenone sensitization with weekly scalp DPC. Before extraction, the whole blood was not fractionated, and total RNA was taken from it.

The chain recombines TRBV5-1 with TRBJ2-5; D is unresolved. This specimen was whole blood, taken in connection with sensitization to the hapten diphenylcyclopropenone (DPC). The source is a woman in her 40s with alopecia areata. Some clones in this sample may be carry-over from other donors' samples. The CDR3 DNA is TGCGCCAGCAGCCGGCCCACCCAAGAGACCCAGTACTTC. It is translated as CASSRPTQETQYF.